The 24 T cell receptor beta chains in this list originate from one sample, sequenced in a study of shared clonotypes between healthy human individuals. Data came from immunoSEQ multiplex PCR; TCRdb stores just in-frame clones and leaves some out. The sample has 2 million to 2.5 million clones, under 97% seen once. The specimen was naive CD4+ T cells sorted from blood. Subset described: CD45RA+ positively selected. The receptors stem from a young man in good health.

About this clone: Other DNA sequences in the same sample also yield this CDR3. V and J are TRBV10-3 and TRBJ2-3; D not certain. This CDR3 is built from 11 residues. The V gene lost 3 bases and the J gene lost 3 bases, with 1 base spanning the gap. From germline, CDR1 is ENHRY and CDR2 SYGVKD. In DNA, the CDR3 is TGTGCCATCAGTGAAACAGATACGCAGTATTTT. It translates to CAISETDTQYF.

The table lists this clone with a few counts. The chain uses TRBV18 and TRBJ1-1; 11 bases fit TRBD1. Trimming at V came to 0 bases and at J to 0 bases, leaving 0 bases not matched to a gene. The germline V gene encodes CDR1 KGHSH and CDR2 LQKENI. This CDR3 has 16 amino acids. The CDR3 coding sequence is TGTGCCAGCTCACCACCGGGACAGGGGGTGAACACTGAAGCTTTCTTT. This sequence encodes CASSPPGQGVNTEAFF.

The chain recombines TRBV5-4 with TRBJ2-3; D gene uncertain. This CDR3 spans 17 amino acids. Germline V gene lookup returns CDR1 SGHNT and CDR2 YYREEE (reference sequence). The V end lost 0 bases, the J end lost 0 bases, and 14 bases lay between the germline ends. CDR3 coding DNA: TGTGCCAGCAGCTTGGACAGCCACCATTCTAGCACAGATACGCAGTATTTT. Protein: CASSLDSHHSSTDTQYF.

This clone was observed a few times. The J gene is TRBJ1-6, the V gene TRBV30, with a possible D match to TRBD1 (6 bases). The germline V gene has CDR1 GTSNPN and CDR2 SVGIG (reference sequence). The V gene lost 2 bases and the J gene lost 0 bases, with 8 bases spanning the gap. The CDR3 is made up of 15 amino acids. The CDR3 nucleotides are TGTGCCTGGAGTACAGGGAGCTCCTATAATTCACCCCTCCACTTT. Its protein is CAWSTGSSYNSPLHF.

The chain couples TRBV29-1 to TRBJ2-3; tentatively, D is TRBD1 or TRBD2 (5 bases each). The germline gives CDR1 SQVTM, CDR2 ANQGSEA. The CDR3 sequence is 14 residues long. V dropped 4 bases and J dropped 2 bases, with 13 bases sitting between them. The CDR3 loop is CSVAPGTVTDTQYF. CDR3 sequence (DNA): TGCAGCGTTGCCCCCGGGACGGTCACAGATACGCAGTATTTT.

This chain joins TRBV9 and TRBJ2-7; no definite D call. Germline CDR1 and CDR2: SGDLS and YYNGEE. This CDR3 comprises 14 residues. Trimming pared 0 bases from V and 2 bases from J, leaving 9 bases between. CDR3 sequence: CASSVAPRTYEQYF. CDR3 coding DNA: TGTGCCAGCAGCGTAGCTCCCAGAACCTACGAGCAGTACTTC.

The V and J genes are TRBV4-3 and TRBJ2-7, with no clear D. The CDR3 loop spans 13 amino acids. Germline CDR1 and CDR2: LGHNA and YSLEER. V lost 4 bases and J 5 bases, leaving 12 bases between the germline ends. The CDR3 here is CASSPAGLNEQYF. CDR3 DNA: TGCGCCAGCAGCCCTGCCGGGCTTAACGAGCAGTACTTC.

DNA for the CDR3: TGTGCCAGTAGGAGACAGGGCACGCAGTTCTTC. Translation: CASRRQGTQFF. The chain employs TRBV19 and TRBJ2-1, with TRBD1 matching over 7 bases. The CDR3 runs to 11 residues. Per germline, CDR1 LNHDA and CDR2 SQIVND (reference sequence). With 6 bases clipped from V and 12 bases from J, the junction kept 5 bases outside the gene matches.

Comments on this clone: Other DNA sequences in the same sample also yield this CDR3. This rearrangement joins TRBV7-6 to TRBJ2-7; 9 positions agree with TRBD1. V gave up 4 bases and J gave up 4 bases; unmatched junction bases: 5. From germline, CDR1 is SGHVS and CDR2 FNYEAQ. This CDR3 region has 14 residues. This CDR3 reads CASSSGTGTYEQYF. The CDR3 DNA is TGTGCCAGCAGCTCAGGGACAGGGACATACGAGCAGTACTTC.

The chain uses TRBV28 and TRBJ2-5; TRBD1 matches 7 bases. The V gene end was trimmed by 4 bases and the J gene end by 3 bases; junction bases not matched to a gene: 2. The CDR3 covers 13 residues. CDR1 and CDR2 from the germline V gene are MDHEN and SYDVKM. CDR3 loop: CASSWDSKETQYF. CDR3 bases: TGTGCCAGCAGTTGGGACAGTAAAGAGACCCAGTACTTC. Full variable domain (missing parts from reference TRBV28 and TRBJ2-5): DVKVTQSSRYLVKRTGEKVFLECVQDMDHENMFWYRQDPGLGLRLIYFSYDVKMKEKGDIPEGYSVSREKKERFSLILESASTNQTSMYLCASSWDSKETQYFGPGTRLLVL.

The V call is TRBV10-3, the J call TRBJ2-1; TRBD2 agrees at 7 bases. With 6 bases clipped from V and 4 bases from J, the junction kept 6 bases outside the gene matches. Germline V gene data show CDR1 as ENHRY and CDR2 as SYGVKD. The CDR3 extends over 14 amino acids. The DNA of the CDR3 is TGTGCCATCAGGGCTAGCGGAGAATACAATGAGCAGTTCTTC. It yields the protein CAIRASGEYNEQFF.

The gene calls are TRBV7-9 and TRBJ1-2; D unresolved. The CDR3 extends over 13 amino acids. The V gene lost 5 bases and the J gene lost 5 bases, with 12 bases spanning the gap. Looked up from germline, CDR1 is SEHNR and CDR2 is FQNEAQ (reference sequence). The CDR3 region has the DNA TGTGCCAGCAGCCCCACCCCCAGATATGGCTACACCTTC. Residues: CASSPTPRYGYTF.

This chain uses TRBV6-1 with TRBJ2-5; unclear D gene. The CDR3 sequence is 15 residues long. Trimming removed 2 bases at V and 1 base at J, with 11 bases between. CDR1 and CDR2 (germline): MNHNS, SASEGT. Here the CDR3 reads CASSENRAAQETQYF. DNA for the CDR3: TGTGCCAGCAGTGAAAATAGGGCTGCCCAAGAGACCCAGTACTTC.

The count of this clone is one. V usage is TRBV19 and J usage is TRBJ2-7, with D possibly TRBD1 on 6 matching bases. CDR1 LNHDA and CDR2 SQIVND come from the germline V gene (reference sequence). This CDR3 has 14 amino acids. V dropped 6 bases and J dropped 5 bases, with 17 bases sitting between them. The CDR3 loop reads CASSPGTFSDEQYF. CDR3 sequence (DNA): TGTGCCAGTAGCCCCGGGACATTTAGCGACGAGCAGTACTTC.

This chain joins TRBV9 and TRBJ2-3; 13 bases are shared with TRBD2. Unmatched junction bases numbered 7, after V lost 4 bases and J lost 5 bases. Germline lookup yields CDR1 SGDLS and CDR2 YYNGEE. The CDR3 sequence is 16 residues long. The CDR3 loop reads CASSPLAGGLRDTQYF. The CDR3 coding sequence is TGTGCCAGCAGCCCACTAGCGGGAGGGTTGAGAGATACGCAGTATTTT.

The CDR3 loop is CAISGGQGSQPQHF. As DNA, the CDR3 is TGTGCCATCAGTGGGGGACAGGGAAGTCAGCCCCAGCATTTT. The chain is built from TRBV10-3 and TRBJ1-5, with 9 bases lining up with TRBD1. After removal of 4 bases from V and 6 bases from J, the junction contained 4 bases not matched to a gene. Germline V gene sequence: CDR1 ENHRY, CDR2 SYGVKD. The CDR3 loop spans 14 amino acids.

The gene calls are TRBV27 and TRBJ2-5; maybe TRBD1 (6 bases). With 5 bases removed from V and 6 bases from J, the gap between germline ends came to 19 bases. From germline, CDR1 is MNHEY and CDR2 SMNVEV (reference sequence). CDR3 length: 15 residues. The CDR3 sequence: CASSPRDMAVKTQYF. The CDR3 DNA follows: TGTGCCAGCAGTCCCCGGGACATGGCGGTGAAGACCCAGTACTTC.

The rearrangement links TRBV7-6 to TRBJ2-2; D is perhaps TRBD2 (6 bases). This CDR3 spans 13 amino acids. The germline V and J ends were trimmed by 3 bases and 6 bases, with 8 bases remaining between them. Per germline, CDR1 SGHVS and CDR2 FNYEAQ. The CDR3 reads CASSFVAAGELFF. The CDR3 nucleotides are TGTGCCAGCAGCTTTGTAGCGGCCGGGGAGCTGTTTTTT.

In its sample, this clone was seen once. The same CDR3 is also encoded by other DNA sequences in this sample. The gene calls are TRBV11-2 and TRBJ2-1; D unresolved. Germline V CDR1 and CDR2: SGHAT, FQNNGV. V was cut by 3 bases and J by 6 bases, with 3 bases left in between. This CDR3 has 11 amino acids. This chain's CDR3 is CASSLANEQFF. As DNA, the CDR3 is TGTGCCAGCAGCTTGGCCAATGAGCAGTTCTTC.

V and J are TRBV5-4 and TRBJ2-5; weak D call: TRBD2 (6 bases). The V gene lost 0 bases and the J gene lost 4 bases, with 13 bases spanning the gap. The CDR3 totals 15 residues. CDR1 and CDR2 from the germline V gene are SGHNT and YYREEE (reference sequence). The CDR3 sequence is CASSLGGEGIETQYF. In DNA form, the CDR3 reads TGTGCCAGCAGCTTGGGCGGGGAAGGGATAGAGACCCAGTACTTC.

The rearrangement joins TRBV7-9 to TRBJ1-4; D call uncertain. Germline V gene lookup returns CDR1 SEHNR and CDR2 FQNEAQ (reference sequence). Trimming took off 2 bases at V and 8 bases at J, with 9 bases between the two ends. The CDR3 extends over 13 amino acids. In DNA form, the CDR3 reads TGTGCCAGCAGCTTACAAATCGGGGAAAAACTGTTTTTT. Its translation: CASSLQIGEKLFF. The entire variable domain, with the rest obtained from reference TRBV7-9 and TRBJ1-4, is as follows: DTGVSQNPRHKITKRGQNVTFRCDPISEHNRLYWYRQTLGQGPEFLTYFQNEAQLEKSRLLSDRFSAERPKGSFSTLEIQRTEQGDSAMYLCASSLQIGEKLFFGSGTQLSVL.

J is TRBJ1-5 and V is TRBV10-2; D is unresolved. Germline assignment: CDR1 WSHSY and CDR2 SAAADI. Trimming took off 6 bases at V and 3 bases at J, with 9 bases between the two ends. The CDR3 has 13 residues. In nucleotides, the CDR3 is TGCGCCAGCAGGAAGAGTTACAATCAGCCCCAGCATTTT. This sequence encodes CASRKSYNQPQHF.

The chain joins TRBV27 to TRBJ2-7; 8 bases map to TRBD2. Germline V CDR1 and CDR2: MNHEY, SMNVEV (reference sequence). The CDR3 totals 13 residues. Germline trimming cut 2 bases from V and 6 bases from J; bases unmatched to any gene: 3. DNA of the CDR3: TGTGCCAGCAGTTTACGGGGGGGCCGCGAGCAGTACTTC. This encodes CASSLRGGREQYF.

The chain carries TRBV6-5 and TRBJ1-3; D possibly corresponds to TRBD1 (5 bases). There are 16 residues in the CDR3. Trimming removed 0 bases from V and 3 bases from J, with 12 bases in between. Germline-derived CDR1 and CDR2 are MNHEY and SVGAGI. This chain's CDR3 is CASSYSQGAGGNTIYF. The CDR3 DNA follows: TGTGCCAGCAGTTACTCCCAAGGGGCTGGTGGAAACACCATATATTTT.